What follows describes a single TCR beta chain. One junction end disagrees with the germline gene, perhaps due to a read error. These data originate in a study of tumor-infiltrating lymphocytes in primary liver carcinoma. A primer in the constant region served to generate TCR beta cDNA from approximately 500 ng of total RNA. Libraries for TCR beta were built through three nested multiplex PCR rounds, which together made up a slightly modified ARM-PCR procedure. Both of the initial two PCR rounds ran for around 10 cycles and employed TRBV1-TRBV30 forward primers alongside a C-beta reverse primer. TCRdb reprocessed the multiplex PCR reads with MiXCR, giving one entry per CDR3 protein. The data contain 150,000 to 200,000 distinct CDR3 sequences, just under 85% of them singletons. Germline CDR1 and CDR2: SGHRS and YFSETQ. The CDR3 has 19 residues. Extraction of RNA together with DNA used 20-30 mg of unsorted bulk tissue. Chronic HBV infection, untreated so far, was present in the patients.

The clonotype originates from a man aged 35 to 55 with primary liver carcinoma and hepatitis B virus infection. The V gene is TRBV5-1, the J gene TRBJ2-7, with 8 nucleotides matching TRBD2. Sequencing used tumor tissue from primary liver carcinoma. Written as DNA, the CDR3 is TGCGCCATCAGCCGAGGGGGTCGGGGGGGCCGGTTGGATGAATACGAGCAGTACTTT. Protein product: CAISRGGRGGRLDEYEQYF. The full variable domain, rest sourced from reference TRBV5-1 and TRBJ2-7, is KAGVTQTPRYLIKTRGQQVTLSCSPISGHRSVSWYQQTPGQGLQFLFEYFSETQRNKGNFPGRFSGRQFSNSRSEMNVSTLELGDSALYLCAISRGGRGGRLDEYEQYFGPGTRLTVT.